Sequencing of this TCR beta chain was carried out in a study of blood T cells in healthy people across ages (dated by TCRdb to about 2015). Background on the whole study: Template switching captured roughly one uniquely barcoded TCR beta cDNA molecule per two T cells in model experiments. Two additional independent replicas of 1 million unique cDNA reads from the same blood draw were analyzed for two donors (one aged 18 to 30 and one aged 80 or older). Age-related changes in TCR beta repertoire diversity were measured in the study by deep sequencing normalized with unique cDNA molecular identifiers. Donors of different ages were randomly distributed across sequencing lanes to avoid experimental bias. The donors were divided into four age groups: young (average around 16 years), middle-aged (around 41), aged (approximately 62) and long-lived (82).

Results the study describes overall, beyond this receptor: Conclusive comparison of naive and antigen-experienced compartments was prevented by the profiling of bulk unsorted PBMCs. Compared with the aged group, the long-lived group had more naive CD4+ T cells, fewer expanded clones and increased TCR diversity, a pattern suggesting age selection. Observed TCR beta diversity per million T cells fell roughly linearly with age, and a significant reduction was already apparent by age approximately 41. There was a strong correlation between observed TCR beta diversity and the percentage of naive T cells measured by flow cytometry. Estimates of total diversity from one million sequenced T cells were regarded as lower bounds and underestimates. Because the CMV infection status of the donors was unknown, age-related changes in expanded clonotypes may potentially have been confounded.

Receptor amplification or capture employed 5' RACE. Sequencing used an Illumina HiSeq 2500. The second PCR ran for roughly 7 to 11 cycles and used a J-beta primer mix along with a sample-barcoded 5' primer. A unique molecular identifier was introduced onto each TCR beta cDNA molecule by a template-switch 5' adaptor carrying 12 random nucleotides. At least 2.5 million CDR3-containing paired-end reads were obtained from each sample. All of the RNA was converted into first-strand cDNA using the Mint cDNA synthesis kit, with a TRBC-specific oligonucleotide serving as the primer. Following uracil-DNA glycosylase treatment, all cDNA underwent a first 18-cycle PCR with the universal primers M1SS and BC2_uni_R. Per the original workflow: Normalization of each sample was performed by random selection of 1 million high-quality reads, each carrying a distinct molecular identifier. Reads sharing molecular identifiers were discarded rather than binned into consensus sequences. MiTCR, run with a Q25 quality threshold and the strictest error-elimination algorithm, handled CDR3 identification, clonotype clustering and error correction. A nonparametric unseen species model with Euler transformation was used to estimate a lower bound on total TCR beta diversity. Clones were called with MiXCR by TCRdb after fastp trimmed the public reads at Q25, and only in-frame beta chains were retained. Rows are unified per CDR3 protein, each entry keeping the most common DNA and genes. The V and J calls were determined by TCRdb, not by the authors. This sample holds about 900,000 distinct CDR3 sequences; under 80% were observed only once. Together, the top ten hold about a quarter of the sample.

The donors were roughly 40 Caucasian individuals from Russia, aged roughly 6 to 100 years, who were systemically healthy. Ten milliliters of peripheral blood were drawn from each donor into EDTA-treated Vacutainer tubes. PBMCs were isolated by Ficoll-Paque density-gradient centrifugation, with at least 6.5 million obtained per sample. Trizol reagent was used to extract total RNA from PBMCs, with at least 5.5 micrograms per sample. For every donor, flow cytometry on a PBMC aliquot measured the percentage of naive CD45RAhigh/CD27high T cells. Note on this clonotype: No cognate antigen has been identified for it. Nothing much larger sits one base from this clone, and base qualities are not available.

At the junction V is shortened by 6 bases and J by 2 bases; bases outside the gene matches: 17. The cysteine opens and the phenylalanine closes a CDR3 of 20 amino acids. Only the CDR3 region is kept as DNA, spanning 60 bases read in frame from base 1. Taken from the germline V gene, the CDR1 and CDR2 loops are SNHLY and FYNNEI. The chain uses TRBV2 and TRBJ2-3, with 13 junctional bases fitting TRBD2. This receptor was identified in a man in his thirties or forties in good health. Material for sequencing was blood. The bases are TGTGCCAGCAGAGACGTCGGGACTAGCGGGGCCCGAGAATACACAGATACGCAGTATTTT. Its protein reads: CASRDVGTSGAREYTDTQYF.